The 20 T cell receptor beta chains presented below share a single source sample, sequenced in a study of metastatic and nonmetastatic thyroid tumors. Every patient was untreated before thyroid surgery. TCRdb re-analyzed the PCR reads through MiXCR. The sample carries around 35,000 clones, about a sixth recorded once. Source material: blood. The receptors here all came from a female donor with papillary thyroid cancer or a benign thyroid nodule (not recorded which). Some clones in this sample may be carry-over from other donors' samples.

J is TRBJ1-6 and V is TRBV5-4, with TRBD1 matching 7 bases. CDR3 size: 17 residues. Losses at the gene ends were 4 bases for V and 3 bases for J; bases not matched to a gene: 10. Per germline, CDR1 SGHNT and CDR2 YYREEE (reference sequence). The CDR3 region is CASSMGTVNHYNSPLHF. The CDR3 coding sequence is TGTGCCAGCAGCATGGGGACAGTTAATCACTATAATTCACCCCTCCACTTT.

This clone was seen many times. The chain links TRBV28 to TRBJ1-6, with 7 bases lining up with TRBD1. This CDR3 has 14 amino acids. Trimming at V came to 6 bases and at J to 8 bases, leaving 7 bases not matched to a gene. Per germline, CDR1 MDHEN and CDR2 SYDVKM. CDR3 bases: TGTGCCAGCAGCTTCGCAGGGGGGGATTCACCCCTCCACTTT. Amino acid sequence: CASSFAGGDSPLHF.

This clone came up many times. The V call is TRBV19, the J call TRBJ2-7; D might be TRBD2 (6 bases). Trimming removed 3 bases from V and 2 bases from J, with 11 bases in between. Germline CDR1 is LNHDA and CDR2 is SQIVND (reference sequence). CDR3 length: 14 amino acids. CDR3 amino acids: CASSILAGTYEQYF. DNA of the CDR3: TGTGCCAGTAGTATCTTGGCGGGAACCTACGAGCAGTACTTC. Together with reference TRBV19 and TRBJ2-7, the CDR3 gives the full variable domain: DGGITQSPKYLFRKEGQNVTLSCEQNLNHDAMYWYRQDPGQGLRLIYYSQIVNDFQKGDIAEGYSVSREKKESFPLTVTSAQKNPTAFYLCASSILAGTYEQYFGPGTRLTVT.

This clone was recorded many times. The chain carries TRBV19 and TRBJ1-5, with TRBD1 identical over 10 bases. Germline trimming cut 5 bases from V and 9 bases from J; bases unmatched to any gene: 16. The length of the CDR3 is 17 residues. Germline V gene data show CDR1 as LNHDA and CDR2 as SQIVND (reference sequence). CDR3 in amino acids: CASSPIGTGAQRGPQHF. The DNA for the CDR3 is TGTGCCAGTAGTCCAATCGGGACAGGGGCACAAAGGGGGCCCCAGCATTTT.

This clone is judged medium-sized. The chain combines TRBV28 with TRBJ1-2, with a weak D call TRBD1 (6 bases). The germline V gene has CDR1 MDHEN and CDR2 SYDVKM. V lost 7 bases, J lost 8 bases, and 14 bases lay in between. This CDR3 is built from 12 residues. The CDR3 reads CASIGQPGGYTF. The CDR3 DNA is TGTGCCAGCATCGGACAGCCGGGGGGCTACACCTTC.

By share of the sample, this clone is medium-sized (0.01 to 0.1%). The V gene is TRBV20-1, the J gene TRBJ2-7; TRBD2 might be the D (5 bases). Germline V gives CDR1 DFQATT, CDR2 SNEGSKA (reference sequence). V lost 2 bases to trimming and J lost 3 bases, with 11 bases between them. This CDR3 has 13 amino acids. The CDR3 DNA sequence: TGCAGTGCTAGACCCCCTAGCAGCTACGAGCAGTACTTC. Protein sequence: CSARPPSSYEQYF.

This clone was detected ten times or more. In the same sample, other DNA sequences code for this CDR3. J is TRBJ1-2 and V is TRBV4-3; 10 bases match TRBD1. CDR1 and CDR2 from the germline V gene are LGHNA and YSLEER. With 3 bases clipped from V and 6 bases from J, the junction kept 16 bases outside the gene matches. CDR3 size: 18 residues. The CDR3 reads CASSQISRDRGFNHGYTF. The CDR3 region has the DNA TGCGCCAGCAGCCAGATCTCTAGGGACAGGGGCTTCAACCATGGCTACACCTTC.

This clone occurred many times. V and J are TRBV7-2 and TRBJ1-1; no clear D. Between the trimmed V and J ends, which lost 3 bases and 7 bases, there was a span of 12 bases. Germline CDR1 and CDR2: SGHTA and FQGNSA. The CDR3 is 13 residues long. The CDR3 loop is CASSFTARGEAFF. The CDR3 nucleotides are TGTGCCAGCAGCTTCACGGCTCGGGGTGAAGCTTTCTTT.

This clone occurred many times. This may arise from a read error, as a much more abundant clone is one base away. The chain has TRBV28 and TRBJ1-5, with D uncertain. Per germline, CDR1 MDHEN and CDR2 SYDVKM. The CDR3 runs to 12 residues. The V end lost 10 bases, the J end lost 0 bases, and 7 bases lay between the germline ends. CDR3: CATQNSNQPQHF. The CDR3 DNA follows: TGTGCCACTCAGAATAGCAATCAGCCCCAGCATTTT.

V is TRBV9 and J is TRBJ2-2, with D possibly being TRBD2 (7 bases). Germline CDR1 reads SGDLS; CDR2 reads YYNGEE. The length of the CDR3 is 16 residues. Trimming shortened V by 4 bases and J by 5 bases, and 18 bases separated the two germline ends. This chain's CDR3 is CASSSTRGGFTGELFF. CDR3 DNA sequence: TGTGCCAGCAGCAGTACCAGGGGAGGGTTTACCGGGGAGCTGTTTTTT.

The genes are TRBV5-1 and TRBJ2-1; D not certain. This CDR3 has 14 amino acids. The V gene's germline CDR1 is SGHRS and CDR2 YFSETQ. The germline V and J ends were trimmed by 4 bases and 5 bases, with 13 bases remaining between them. As DNA, the CDR3 is TGCGCCAGCAGCCCGGAGTACCCTCACAATGAGCAGTTCTTC. Translated, it gives CASSPEYPHNEQFF.

At least ten counts were recorded for this clone. The gene calls are TRBV20-1 and TRBJ1-2, with D perhaps matching TRBD1 (5 bases). V lost 6 bases and J lost 4, with 12 bases in between. CDR3 length: 12 amino acids. Germline V gene data show CDR1 as DFQATT and CDR2 as SNEGSKA (reference sequence). CDR3 region: CSAWDGLYGYTF. CDR3 nucleotide sequence: TGCAGTGCATGGGACGGACTCTATGGCTACACCTTC.

This clone occurred many times. The chain recombines TRBV7-3 with TRBJ2-5; TRBD2 aligns across 7 bases. The CDR3 has 15 residues. Germline lookup yields CDR1 SGHTA and CDR2 FQGTGA. The J segment lost 4 bases and the V segment lost 3 bases, leaving 8 bases of the junction unmatched. The CDR3 is CASSFLGGSGETQYF. The CDR3, as DNA: TGTGCCAGCAGCTTTTTGGGGGGGTCGGGAGAGACCCAGTACTTC.

The V call is TRBV5-1, the J call TRBJ1-4; D call uncertain. V was clipped by 2 bases and J by 10 bases, with 15 bases between them. The germline CDR1 and CDR2 sequences are SGHRS and YFSETQ. The CDR3 has 14 amino acids. CDR3 in DNA: TGCGCCAGCAGCTTTACAGCTATTTTTGGAAAACTGTTTTTT. Translation: CASSFTAIFGKLFF.

This clone was counted ten times or more. The chain links TRBV24-1 to TRBJ2-5, with D maybe TRBD2 (6 bases). V was clipped by 5 bases and J by 0 bases, with 18 bases between them. CDR1 and CDR2 (germline): KGHDR, SFDVKD. This CDR3 is 17 amino acids long. The CDR3 region is CATSAGTSLAYQETQYF. The CDR3 nucleotides read TGTGCCACCAGTGCCGGAACTAGCCTGGCGTACCAAGAGACCCAGTACTTC.

This clone was recorded at least ten times. The gene calls are TRBV15 and TRBJ2-5, with 7 bases aligning to TRBD2. The germline CDR1 and CDR2 sequences are LNHNV and YYDKDF (reference sequence). The CDR3 is made up of 16 amino acids. V trimming: 3 bases; J trimming: 9 bases; junction bases outside the gene matches: 16. The CDR3 nucleotides read TGTGCCACCAGCAGCGACTTAGCGGGTGGGCCGAGGGCCCAGTACTTC. Translated: CATSSDLAGGPRAQYF.

On this clone: Just one base apart from a much larger clone, this may be a read error. The sample holds other DNA sequences that translate to the same CDR3. V and J are TRBV7-9 and TRBJ2-4; TRBD2 aligns across 9 bases. This CDR3 is 13 amino acids long. The germline V gene has CDR1 SEHNR and CDR2 FQNEAQ (reference sequence). The DNA for the CDR3 is TGTGCCAGCAGCCGCGGGGGGGCGAACATTCAGTACTTT. It specifies CASSRGGANIQYF.

This clone has ten or more counts. V gene TRBV7-9 combines with J gene TRBJ2-1; D call uncertain. This CDR3 comprises 12 residues. The germline V gene has CDR1 SEHNR and CDR2 FQNEAQ (reference sequence). Trimming took off 4 bases at V and 12 bases at J, with 13 bases between the two ends. In DNA, the CDR3 is TGTGCCAGCAGCTACCAGACTGCCTGGCAGTTCTTC. As protein: CASSYQTAWQFF.

This clone was seen a few times. The J gene is TRBJ2-7, the V gene TRBV18, with 11 bases aligning to TRBD1. The J segment lost 2 bases and the V segment lost 2 bases, leaving 2 bases of the junction unmatched. CDR1 and CDR2 (germline): KGHSH, LQKENI. The CDR3 is made up of 15 amino acids. The CDR3 is CASSPGQGAPYEQYF. The CDR3 DNA reads TGTGCCAGCTCACCAGGACAGGGGGCACCCTACGAGCAGTACTTC. Full variable domain (missing parts from reference TRBV18 and TRBJ2-7): NAGVMQNPRHLVRRRGQEARLRCSPMKGHSHVYWYRQLPEEGLKFMVYLQKENIIDESGMPKERFSAEFPKEGPSILRIQQVVRGDSAAYFCASSPGQGAPYEQYFGPGTRLTVT.

V is TRBV12-3 or TRBV12-4 and J is TRBJ2-2, with D perhaps TRBD1 (6 bases). This CDR3 comprises 15 residues. Trimming pared 4 bases from V and 1 base from J, leaving 10 bases between. DNA of the CDR3: TGTGCCAGCAGTTCCTTGGACAGGAACACCGGGGAGCTGTTTTTT. Translation gives CASSSLDRNTGELFF.